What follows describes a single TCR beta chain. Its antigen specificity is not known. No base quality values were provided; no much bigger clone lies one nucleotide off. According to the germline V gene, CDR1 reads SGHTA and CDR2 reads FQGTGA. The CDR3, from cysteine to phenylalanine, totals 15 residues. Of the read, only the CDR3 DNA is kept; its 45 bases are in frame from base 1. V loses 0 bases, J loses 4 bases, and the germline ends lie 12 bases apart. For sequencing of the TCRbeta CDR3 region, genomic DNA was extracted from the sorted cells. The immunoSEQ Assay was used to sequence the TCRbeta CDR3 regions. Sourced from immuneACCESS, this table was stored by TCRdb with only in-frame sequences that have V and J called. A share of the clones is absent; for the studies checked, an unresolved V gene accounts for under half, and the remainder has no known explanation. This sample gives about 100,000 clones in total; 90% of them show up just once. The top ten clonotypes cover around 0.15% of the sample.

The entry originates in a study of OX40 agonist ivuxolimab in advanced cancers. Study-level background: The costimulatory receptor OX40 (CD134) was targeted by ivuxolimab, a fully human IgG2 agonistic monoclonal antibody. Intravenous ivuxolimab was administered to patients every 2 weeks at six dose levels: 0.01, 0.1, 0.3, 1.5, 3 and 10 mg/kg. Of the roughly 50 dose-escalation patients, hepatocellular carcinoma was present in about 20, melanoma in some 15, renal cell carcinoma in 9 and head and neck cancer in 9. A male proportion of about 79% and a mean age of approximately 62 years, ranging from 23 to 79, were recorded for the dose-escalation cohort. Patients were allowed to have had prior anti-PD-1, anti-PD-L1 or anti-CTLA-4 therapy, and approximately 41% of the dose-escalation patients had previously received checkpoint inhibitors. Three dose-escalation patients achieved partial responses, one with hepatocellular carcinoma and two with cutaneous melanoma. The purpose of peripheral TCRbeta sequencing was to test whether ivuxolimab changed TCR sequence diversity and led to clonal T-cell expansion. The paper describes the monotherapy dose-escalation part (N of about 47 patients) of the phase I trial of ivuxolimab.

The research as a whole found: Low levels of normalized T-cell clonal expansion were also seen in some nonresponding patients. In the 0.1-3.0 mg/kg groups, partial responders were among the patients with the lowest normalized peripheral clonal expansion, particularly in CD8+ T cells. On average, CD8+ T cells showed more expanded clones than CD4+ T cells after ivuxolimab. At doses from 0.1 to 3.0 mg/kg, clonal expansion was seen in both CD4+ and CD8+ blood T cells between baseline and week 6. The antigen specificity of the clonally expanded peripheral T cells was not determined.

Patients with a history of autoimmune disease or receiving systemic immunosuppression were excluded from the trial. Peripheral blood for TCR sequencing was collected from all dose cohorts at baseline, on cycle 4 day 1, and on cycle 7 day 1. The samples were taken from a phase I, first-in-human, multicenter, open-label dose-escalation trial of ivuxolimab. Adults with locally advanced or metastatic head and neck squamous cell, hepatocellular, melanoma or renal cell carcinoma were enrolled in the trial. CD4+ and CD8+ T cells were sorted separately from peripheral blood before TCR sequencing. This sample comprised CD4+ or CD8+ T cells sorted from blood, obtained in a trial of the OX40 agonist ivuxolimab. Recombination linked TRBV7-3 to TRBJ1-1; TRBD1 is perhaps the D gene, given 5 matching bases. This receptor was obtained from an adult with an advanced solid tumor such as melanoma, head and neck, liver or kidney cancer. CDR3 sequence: CASSLTAGRITEAFF. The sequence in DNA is TGTGCCAGCAGCTTAACGGCAGGGAGGATCACTGAAGCTTTCTTT.